This T cell receptor (beta chain) was identified during a study of Tregs in tolerant kidney transplant recipients. Recipients received nonmyeloablative bone marrow transplants from related graft donors, with transient mixed chimerism. CD4+CD25+CD127- Tregs, CD4+CD25- non-Tregs, CD4 and CD8 cells were sorted. Sequenced by immunoSEQ multiplex PCR; TCRdb stores in-frame clones only, minus some. Of approximately 81,000 clones in the sample, roughly nine tenths were seen once. Study observations and caveats: Changing PCR primers prevented nucleotide comparison between some patients' samples.

On this clone: The antigen is unknown.

The receptor comes from a human patient who received a combined kidney and bone marrow transplant. T cells may partly derive from the graft donor. Sample: CD4+ T cells from blood (PBMCs), taken 24 months after the transplant.

CDR3 nucleotides: TGTGCCAGCAGCAAAGGACAGGGAAGTATGGGCGAGCAGTACTTC. This encodes CASSKGQGSMGEQYF. The rearrangement links TRBV11-3 to TRBJ2-7; 8 bases match TRBD1. CDR3 length: 15 residues. Per the germline V gene, CDR1 is SGHNT and CDR2 is YENEEA. Germline trimming cut 5 bases from V and 6 bases from J; bases unmatched to any gene: 12.